This entry is about one T cell receptor (beta chain). The sample is drawn from a study of blood T cell repertoires in COVID-19. Trimming removed 3 bases from V and 3 bases from J, with 14 bases in between. The CDR3 totals 15 residues. Germline CDR1 reads KGHSH; CDR2 reads LQKENI. Authors' analysis steps: Using reference gene primer amplification, nucleated cell counts were estimated. The protocol was immunoSEQ multiplex PCR, while the TCRdb copy is restricted to in-frame clones and leaves out a portion. Clone size and V and J calls were adopted from that table, with D and trimming inferred from the DNA. The repertoire has fewer than 25,000 clones, roughly 90% of them found once; the top ten carry 5% to 7.5%.

This TCR came from a human donor in a cohort sampled during active COVID-19. J is TRBJ1-1 and V is TRBV18; D remains unclear. Material for sequencing was peripheral blood. The CDR3 is CASSPRVGGDTEAFF. The CDR3 nucleotides are TGTGCCAGCTCACCCCGGGTAGGTGGCGACACTGAAGCTTTCTTT.